This TCR beta chain originates from a study of T-cell reconstitution after alpha-beta-depleted transplantation in children. Unique molecular identifiers were incorporated during preparation of the TCRbeta library. TCRdb re-called the PCR reads through MiXCR, storing one row per CDR3 protein. The sample includes 150,000 to 250,000 distinct CDR3 sequences, about 14% of them seen just once. This clonotype showed up many times. The germline V gene has CDR1 SNHLY and CDR2 FYNNEI. The CDR3 is made up of 14 amino acids. V lost 7 bases and J lost 2, with 11 bases in between. The sequencing used PBMCs from the stem cell graft donor, collected from the stem cell graft. This TCR was sampled from a human donor who donated a stem cell graft to a child with acute lymphoblastic leukemia. This chain connects TRBV2 to TRBJ2-2; D gene ambiguous. CDR3 sequence reads: CASTLRRNTGELFF. The CDR3 bases are TGTGCCAGCACTCTTCGGAGAAACACCGGGGAGCTGTTTTTT.